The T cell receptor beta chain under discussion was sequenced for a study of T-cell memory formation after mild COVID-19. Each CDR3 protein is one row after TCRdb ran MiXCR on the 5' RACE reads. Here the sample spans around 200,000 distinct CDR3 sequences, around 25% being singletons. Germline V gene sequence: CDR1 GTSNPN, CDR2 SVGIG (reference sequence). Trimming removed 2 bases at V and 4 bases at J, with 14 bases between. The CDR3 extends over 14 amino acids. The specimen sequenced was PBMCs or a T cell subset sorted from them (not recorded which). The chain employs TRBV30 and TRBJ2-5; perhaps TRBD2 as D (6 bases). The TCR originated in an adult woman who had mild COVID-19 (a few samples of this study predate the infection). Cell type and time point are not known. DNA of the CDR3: TGTGCCTGGAGTAGGGCAGGGCGGGGAGAGACCCAGTACTTC. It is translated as CAWSRAGRGETQYF.